This T cell receptor (beta chain) was sequenced during a study of monozygotic twins with cystic fibrosis. Study details: Libraries were built from around 3 micrograms of fragmented DNA using around 14 PCR cycles.

Sequencing was performed with immunoSEQ multiplex PCR; in TCRdb, only in-frame clones are kept and a portion is missing. This sample has roughly 14,000 clones, with roughly 98% found just once. This CDR3 region has 16 residues. Germline V lookup: CDR1 SEHNR, CDR2 FQNEAQ (reference sequence). V shed 5 bases and J 0 bases; nucleotides not matched to a gene: 8. This clone was found once. The sequence derives from a girl aged 2 to 9 with cystic fibrosis. The chain recombines TRBV7-9 with TRBJ2-3; 7 positions agree with TRBD1. The sequencing sample was made of blood. The CDR3 here is CASSPPTGPSTDTQYF. In DNA, the CDR3 is TGTGCCAGCAGCCCGCCGACAGGGCCCAGCACAGATACGCAGTATTTT.